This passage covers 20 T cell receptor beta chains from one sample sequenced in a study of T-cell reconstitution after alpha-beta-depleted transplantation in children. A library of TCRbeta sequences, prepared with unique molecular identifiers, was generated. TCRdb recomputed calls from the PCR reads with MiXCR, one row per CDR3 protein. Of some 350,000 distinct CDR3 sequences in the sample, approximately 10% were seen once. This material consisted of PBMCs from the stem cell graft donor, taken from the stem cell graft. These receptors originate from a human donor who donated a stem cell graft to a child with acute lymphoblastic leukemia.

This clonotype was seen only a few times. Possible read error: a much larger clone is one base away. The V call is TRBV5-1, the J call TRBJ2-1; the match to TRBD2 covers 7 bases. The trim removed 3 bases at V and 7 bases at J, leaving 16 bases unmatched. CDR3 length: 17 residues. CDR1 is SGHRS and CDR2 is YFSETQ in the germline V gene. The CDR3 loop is CASSSGTIGAWINEQFF. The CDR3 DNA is TGCGCCAGCAGCTCGGGGACTATCGGGGCATGGATTAATGAGCAGTTCTTC.

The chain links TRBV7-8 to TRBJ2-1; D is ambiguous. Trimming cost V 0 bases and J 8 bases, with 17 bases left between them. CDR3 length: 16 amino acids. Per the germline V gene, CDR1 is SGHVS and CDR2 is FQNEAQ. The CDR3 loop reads CASSLARFAGFDEQFF. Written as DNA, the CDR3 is TGTGCCAGCAGCTTAGCGCGCTTTGCAGGTTTTGATGAGCAGTTCTTC.

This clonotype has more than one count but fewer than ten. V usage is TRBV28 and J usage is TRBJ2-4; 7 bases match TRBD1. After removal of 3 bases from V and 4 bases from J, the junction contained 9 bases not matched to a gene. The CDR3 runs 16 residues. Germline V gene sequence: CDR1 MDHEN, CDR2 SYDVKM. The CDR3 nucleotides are TGTGCCAGCAGTTTGACCCCTGAGACAGGGAAAAACATTCAGTACTTC. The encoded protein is CASSLTPETGKNIQYF.

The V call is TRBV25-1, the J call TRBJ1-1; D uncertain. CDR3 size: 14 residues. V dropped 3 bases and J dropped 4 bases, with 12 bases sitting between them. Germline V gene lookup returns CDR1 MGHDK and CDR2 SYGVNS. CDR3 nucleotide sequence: TGTGCCAGCAGTGAGCCAGGTCGTGGCACTGAAGCTTTCTTT. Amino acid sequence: CASSEPGRGTEAFF.

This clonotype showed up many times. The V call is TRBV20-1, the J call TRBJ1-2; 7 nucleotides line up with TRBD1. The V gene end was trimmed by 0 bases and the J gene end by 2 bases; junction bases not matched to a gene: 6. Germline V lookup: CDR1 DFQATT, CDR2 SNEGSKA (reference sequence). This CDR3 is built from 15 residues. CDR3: CSARDSRDRNYGYTF. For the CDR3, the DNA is TGCAGTGCTAGAGATTCTCGGGACAGAAACTATGGCTACACCTTC.

The CDR3 protein is CASSLRVTENSNQPQHF. The CDR3 DNA reads TGTGCCAGCAGTTTAAGGGTGACGGAAAATAGCAATCAGCCCCAGCATTTT. The chain combines TRBV12-3 or TRBV12-4 with TRBJ1-5; D call uncertain. The CDR3 runs 17 residues. Trimming took 2 bases from V and 0 from J, leaving 14 bases between them.

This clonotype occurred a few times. Here the CDR3 reads CASSSGTSSGNTIYF. CDR3 bases: TGTGCCAGCAGCTCAGGGACAAGCTCTGGAAACACCATATATTTT. This chain uses TRBV5-8 with TRBJ1-3, with D maybe TRBD1 (6 bases). Per germline, CDR1 SGHTS and CDR2 YDEGEE. V lost 3 bases and J 0 bases, leaving 10 bases between the germline ends. The CDR3 runs 15 residues.

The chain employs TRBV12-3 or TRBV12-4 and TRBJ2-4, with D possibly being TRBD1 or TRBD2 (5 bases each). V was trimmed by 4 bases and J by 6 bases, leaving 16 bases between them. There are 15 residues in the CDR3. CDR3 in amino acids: CASSSNRDGLNIQYF. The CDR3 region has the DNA TGTGCCAGCAGTTCAAACCGGGACGGACTAAACATTCAGTACTTC.

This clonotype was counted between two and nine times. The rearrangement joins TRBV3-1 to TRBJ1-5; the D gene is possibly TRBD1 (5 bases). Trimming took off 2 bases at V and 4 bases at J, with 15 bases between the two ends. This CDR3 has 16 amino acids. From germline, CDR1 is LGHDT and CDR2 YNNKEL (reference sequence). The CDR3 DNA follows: TGTGCCAGCAGCCAATCCCACGGGACTGCTAATCAGCCCCAGCATTTT. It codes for CASSQSHGTANQPQHF.

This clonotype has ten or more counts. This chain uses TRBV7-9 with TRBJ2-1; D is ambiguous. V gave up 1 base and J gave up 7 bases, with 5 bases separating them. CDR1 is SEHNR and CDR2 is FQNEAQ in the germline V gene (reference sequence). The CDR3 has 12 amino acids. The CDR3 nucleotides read TGTGCCAGCAGCTTAGGGGCGAATGAGCAGTTCTTC. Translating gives CASSLGANEQFF.

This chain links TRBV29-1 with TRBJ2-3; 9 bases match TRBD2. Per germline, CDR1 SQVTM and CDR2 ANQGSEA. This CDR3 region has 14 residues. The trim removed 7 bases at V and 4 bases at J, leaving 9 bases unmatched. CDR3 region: CSAPTSGSADTQYF. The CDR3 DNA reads TGCAGCGCTCCGACTAGCGGATCCGCAGATACGCAGTATTTT.

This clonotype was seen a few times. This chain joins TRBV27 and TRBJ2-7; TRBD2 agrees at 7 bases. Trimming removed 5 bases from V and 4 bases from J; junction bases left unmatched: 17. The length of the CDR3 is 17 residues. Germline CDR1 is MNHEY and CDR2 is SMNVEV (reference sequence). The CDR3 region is CASSDWGGGPYGYEQYF. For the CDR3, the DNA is TGTGCCAGCAGTGACTGGGGGGGAGGGCCCTACGGTTACGAGCAGTACTTC.

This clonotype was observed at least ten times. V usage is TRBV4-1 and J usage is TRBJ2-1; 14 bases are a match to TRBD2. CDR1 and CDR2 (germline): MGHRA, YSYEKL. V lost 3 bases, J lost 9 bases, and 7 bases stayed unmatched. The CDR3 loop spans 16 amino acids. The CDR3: CASSHLGLAGVPEQFF. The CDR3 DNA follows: TGCGCCAGCAGCCACCTGGGACTAGCGGGAGTACCTGAGCAGTTCTTC.

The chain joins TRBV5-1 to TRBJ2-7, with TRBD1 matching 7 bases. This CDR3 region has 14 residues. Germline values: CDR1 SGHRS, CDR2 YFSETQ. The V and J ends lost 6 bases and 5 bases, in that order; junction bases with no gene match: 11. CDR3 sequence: CASTNRGGSDEQYF. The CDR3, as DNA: TGCGCCAGCACAAACAGGGGCGGCTCGGACGAGCAGTACTTC.

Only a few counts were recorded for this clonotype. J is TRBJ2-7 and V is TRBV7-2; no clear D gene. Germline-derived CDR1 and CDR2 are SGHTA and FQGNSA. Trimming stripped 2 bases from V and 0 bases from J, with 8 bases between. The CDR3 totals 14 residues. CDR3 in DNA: TGTGCCAGCAGCTTACAGGAAAGCTCCTACGAGCAGTACTTC. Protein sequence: CASSLQESSYEQYF.

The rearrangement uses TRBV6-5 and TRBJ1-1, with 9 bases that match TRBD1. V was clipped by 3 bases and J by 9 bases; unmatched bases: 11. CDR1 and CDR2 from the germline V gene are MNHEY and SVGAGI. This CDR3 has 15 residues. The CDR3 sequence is CASSYHPGTGRQAFF. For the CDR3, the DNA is TGTGCCAGCAGTTATCACCCCGGGACAGGGAGGCAAGCTTTCTTT.

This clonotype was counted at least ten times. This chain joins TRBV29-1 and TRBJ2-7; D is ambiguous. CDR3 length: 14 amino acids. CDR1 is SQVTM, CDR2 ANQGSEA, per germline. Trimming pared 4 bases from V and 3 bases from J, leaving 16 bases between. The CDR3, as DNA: TGCAGCGTTGCCGTCTCAGGCCCCTACTACGAGCAGTACTTC. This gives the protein CSVAVSGPYYEQYF.

CDR3 sequence: CSARDLLAGGGAETQYF. The CDR3 region has the DNA TGCAGTGCTAGAGATCTGCTAGCGGGAGGTGGGGCGGAGACCCAGTACTTC. The chain combines TRBV20-1 with TRBJ2-5; 11 nucleotides agree with TRBD2. CDR3 length equals 17 residues. V lost 0 bases, J lost 5 bases, and 11 bases stayed unmatched. CDR1 is DFQATT, CDR2 SNEGSKA, per germline (reference sequence).

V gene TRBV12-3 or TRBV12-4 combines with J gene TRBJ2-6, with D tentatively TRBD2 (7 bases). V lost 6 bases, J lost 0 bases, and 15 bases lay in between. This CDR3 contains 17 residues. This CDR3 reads CASRKQGGGSGANVLTF. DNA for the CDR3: TGTGCCAGCAGGAAGCAGGGAGGGGGCTCTGGGGCCAACGTCCTGACTTTC.

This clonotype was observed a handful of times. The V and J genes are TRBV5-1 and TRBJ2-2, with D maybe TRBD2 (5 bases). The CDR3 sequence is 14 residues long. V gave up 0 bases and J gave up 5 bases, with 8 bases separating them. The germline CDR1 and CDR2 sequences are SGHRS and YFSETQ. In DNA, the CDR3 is TGCGCCAGCAGCTTGGGTCTAGCAACCGGGGAGCTGTTTTTT. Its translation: CASSLGLATGELFF.